This entry lists 20 T cell receptor beta chains sequenced from one sample in a study of identical twins (dated by TCRdb to about 2016). The library was produced with 5' RACE. The sequencer was an Illumina HiSeq 2000. TCRdb reworked the public reads: Q25 trimming with fastp, MiXCR clone assembly, productive beta chains retained. When rows share a CDR3 protein, they turn into one entry using the most common DNA and genes. The sample table records roughly 720,000 distinct CDR3 sequences; 15% to 20% of these occur just once. The ten largest clones add up to less than 15% of the sample. These data also featured in a second study, about T cells expressing NK-cell markers.

The source material was PBMCs. These TCRs come from a woman under 30 in good health.

This rearrangement joins TRBV7-8 to TRBJ2-1; 7 positions agree with TRBD2. Trimming cost V 5 bases and J 0 bases; bases outside gene matches: 10. Germline V gives CDR1 SGHVS, CDR2 FQNEAQ. The CDR3 sequence is 17 residues long. CDR3 bases: TGTGCCAGCAGCCGCCTTATGGGGGGGGGCTCCTACAATGAGCAGTTCTTC. The encoded protein is CASSRLMGGGSYNEQFF.

The chain employs TRBV30 and TRBJ2-7; weak D call: TRBD1 (5 bases). The V gene lost 3 bases and the J gene lost 4 bases, with 7 bases spanning the gap. This CDR3 has 11 residues. The germline V gene has CDR1 GTSNPN and CDR2 SVGIG (reference sequence). The CDR3 DNA reads TGTGCCTGGAGACAGGTTTACGAGCAGTACTTC. Translating gives CAWRQVYEQYF.

This chain connects TRBV7-8 to TRBJ1-1, with D possibly being TRBD1 (6 bases). This CDR3 comprises 15 residues. Trimming took off 2 bases at V and 6 bases at J, with 16 bases between the two ends. Germline CDR1 SGHVS, CDR2 FQNEAQ. CDR3 DNA: TGTGCCAGCAGCTTATGGGGCAGGGGAGAAGCTGAAGCTTTCTTT. The encoded protein is CASSLWGRGEAEAFF.

This clonotype was seen only a few times. V gene TRBV20-1 combines with J gene TRBJ2-4, with 9 bases identical to TRBD1. From germline, CDR1 is DFQATT and CDR2 SNEGSKA (reference sequence). V lost 2 bases, J lost 2 bases, and 7 bases stayed unmatched. The CDR3 has 16 amino acids. In DNA form, the CDR3 reads TGCAGTGCTAGAATAAAACAGGGGGCCTCCAAAAACATTCAGTACTTC. Translation: CSARIKQGASKNIQYF.

In its sample, this clonotype was seen a few times. The rearrangement links TRBV7-9 to TRBJ2-1; D not resolved. The V end lost 5 bases, the J end lost 7 bases, and 15 bases lay between the germline ends. Germline loops: CDR1 SEHNR, CDR2 FQNEAQ (reference sequence). This CDR3 has 14 amino acids. CDR3 in DNA: TGTGCCAGCAGCCGGAGTGTTCGCCATAATGAGCAGTTCTTC. It codes for CASSRSVRHNEQFF.

This chain uses TRBV11-2 with TRBJ2-2; D is unclear. There are 14 residues in the CDR3. V lost 1 base to trimming and J lost 6 bases, with 9 bases between them. In germline, CDR1 is SGHAT, CDR2 FQNNGV. In DNA, the CDR3 is TGTGCCAGCAGCTTAGTCAGATCGGCCGGGGAGCTGTTTTTT. This translates into CASSLVRSAGELFF.

In its sample, this clonotype was seen a few times. V and J are TRBV12-3 or TRBV12-4 and TRBJ2-2; TRBD1 aligns across 7 bases. This CDR3 is 16 amino acids long. Unmatched junction bases numbered 7, after V lost 6 bases and J lost 0 bases. CDR3: CASSLPQGANTGELFF. The CDR3, as DNA: TGTGCCAGCAGCCTCCCCCAGGGGGCGAACACCGGGGAGCTGTTTTTT.

This CDR3 is CASSEGQGGLYGYTF. The DNA for the CDR3 is TGCGCCAGCAGCGAGGGACAGGGGGGACTCTATGGCTACACCTTC. This rearrangement joins TRBV5-1 to TRBJ1-2, with 11 bases fitting TRBD1. With 4 bases clipped from V and 4 bases from J, the junction kept 6 bases outside the gene matches. CDR1 and CDR2 from the germline V gene are SGHRS and YFSETQ. The CDR3 extends over 15 amino acids. Looking up the rest from reference TRBV5-1 and TRBJ1-2 gives the full variable domain: KAGVTQTPRYLIKTRGQQVTLSCSPISGHRSVSWYQQTPGQGLQFLFEYFSETQRNKGNFPGRFSGRQFSNSRSEMNVSTLELGDSALYLCASSEGQGGLYGYTFGSGTRLTVV.

This chain uses TRBV6-1 with TRBJ1-6; possible D gene TRBD1, 5 bases. Germline-derived CDR1 and CDR2 are MNHNS and SASEGT. V dropped 5 bases and J dropped 8 bases, with 16 bases sitting between them. The CDR3 covers 15 residues. CDR3 sequence (DNA): TGTGCCAGCAGTCCGCGGGGGTCGGAGGATTCACCCCTCCACTTT. Its translation: CASSPRGSEDSPLHF.

V and J are TRBV29-1 and TRBJ2-1; D is unresolved. Trimming took off 2 bases at V and 7 bases at J, with 6 bases between the two ends. Germline V gene lookup returns CDR1 SQVTM and CDR2 ANQGSEA. The CDR3 contains 11 residues. In nucleotides, the CDR3 is TGCAGCGTTGAAAACAGTAATGAGCAGTTCTTC. As protein: CSVENSNEQFF.

CDR3 residues: CASMAVRGTDNNEQFF. The CDR3 nucleotides are TGTGCCTCAATGGCGGTCCGCGGGACTGATAACAATGAGCAGTTCTTC. V is TRBV10-3 and J is TRBJ2-1; D might be TRBD2 (6 bases). The germline gives CDR1 ENHRY, CDR2 SYGVKD. Trimming stripped 11 bases from V and 5 bases from J, with 25 bases between. This CDR3 has 16 amino acids.

This CDR3 reads CASSFRAIPTYNEQFF. For the CDR3, the DNA is TGCGCCAGCAGCTTCCGAGCGATCCCCACCTACAATGAGCAGTTCTTC. This chain uses TRBV5-1 with TRBJ2-1; D not certain. The germline V and J ends were trimmed by 2 bases and 2 bases, with 14 bases remaining between them. The CDR3 sequence is 16 residues long. Per the germline V gene, CDR1 is SGHRS and CDR2 is YFSETQ.

V usage is TRBV5-1 and J usage is TRBJ2-3; no firm D call. Per germline, CDR1 SGHRS and CDR2 YFSETQ. V was pared by 6 bases and J by 2 bases, with 13 bases between. The CDR3 has 14 amino acids. CDR3 in amino acids: CASKADPYTDTQYF. CDR3 bases: TGCGCCAGCAAGGCGGATCCCTACACAGATACGCAGTATTTT.

The J gene is TRBJ2-1, the V gene TRBV4-3; the D gene is possibly TRBD2 (5 bases). Looked up from germline, CDR1 is LGHNA and CDR2 is YSLEER. CDR3 size: 14 residues. The V end was cut by 0 bases, the J end by 10 bases, with 13 bases between. The CDR3 sequence is CASSQDSSLREQFF. Here the CDR3 DNA reads TGCGCCAGCAGCCAAGATTCTAGCTTGAGGGAGCAGTTCTTC.

The chain employs TRBV5-1 and TRBJ2-1, with D possibly TRBD2 on 5 matching bases. V dropped 5 bases and J dropped 6 bases, with 15 bases sitting between them. The V gene's germline CDR1 is SGHRS and CDR2 YFSETQ. The CDR3 extends over 14 amino acids. Here the CDR3 DNA reads TGCGCCAGCAGAACTCCGGGAAAAGGCAATGAGCAGTTCTTC. It encodes CASRTPGKGNEQFF.

The chain links TRBV20-1 to TRBJ2-7; 16 bases line up with TRBD2. Germline values: CDR1 DFQATT, CDR2 SNEGSKA (reference sequence). The CDR3 runs 13 residues. Trimming removed 6 bases from V and 7 bases from J; junction bases left unmatched: 3. The CDR3 DNA reads TGCAGTGCGCCGGGACTAGCGGGAGGGGAGCAGTACTTC. Translating it yields CSAPGLAGGEQYF.

V usage is TRBV20-1 and J usage is TRBJ2-1; D is possibly TRBD1 or TRBD2 (6 bases each). Germline CDR1 is DFQATT and CDR2 is SNEGSKA (reference sequence). The CDR3 totals 15 residues. V lost 6 bases, J lost 7 bases, and 22 bases lay in between. For the CDR3, the DNA is TGCAGTGCCACGGAGGGGGGATCGGTTAGGAATGAGCAGTTCTTC. Translated: CSATEGGSVRNEQFF.

The chain joins TRBV15 to TRBJ1-4, with 7 bases fitting TRBD1. The CDR3 has 13 amino acids. The germline V gene has CDR1 LNHNV and CDR2 YYDKDF (reference sequence). The V segment lost 6 bases and the J segment 8 bases; nucleotides outside the gene matches: 6. The CDR3 sequence is CATSKGAWEKLFF. In DNA form, the CDR3 reads TGTGCCACCAGTAAGGGGGCATGGGAAAAACTGTTTTTT.

V gene TRBV9 combines with J gene TRBJ2-7, with TRBD2 as a possible D gene (6 bases). The CDR3 has 14 residues. V lost 4 bases and J lost 6, with 17 bases in between. The V gene's germline CDR1 is SGDLS and CDR2 YYNGEE. CDR3: CASSFRETGGEQYF. The CDR3 nucleotides are TGTGCCAGCAGCTTTCGGGAGACTGGAGGCGAGCAGTACTTC.

This clonotype was recorded only once. The chain uses TRBV30 and TRBJ2-3, with a possible D match to TRBD2 (6 bases). The CDR3 runs to 14 residues. The germline CDR1 and CDR2 sequences are GTSNPN and SVGIG (reference sequence). V lost 4 bases, J lost 2 bases, and 13 bases lay in between. CDR3 sequence reads: CAWKAGGDTDTQYF. The DNA for the CDR3 is TGTGCCTGGAAGGCCGGAGGGGACACAGATACGCAGTATTTT.